This T cell receptor (beta chain) was found in a study of OX40 agonist ivuxolimab in advanced cancers. The overall study: Two cutaneous melanoma patients and one hepatocellular carcinoma patient, three in all, had partial responses. Findings and caveats of the study: In the expanded peripheral T cells, antigen specificity was never determined. In the 0.1 to 3.0 mg/kg range, CD4+ and CD8+ blood T cells had expanded clonally by week 6.

V was trimmed by 5 bases and J by 4 bases, leaving 11 bases between them. Germline V lookup: CDR1 SGHVS, CDR2 FQNEAQ. This CDR3 is 13 amino acids long. Sampling times: baseline, cycle 4 day 1, cycle 7 day 1. Clones were sequenced by immunoSEQ multiplex PCR, and TCRdb holds only the in-frame ones, with some missing. The data hold 90,000 or so clones, with 85% to 90% observed a single time. About this clone itself: What it recognizes is unknown.

The chain joins TRBV7-8 to TRBJ1-2; D is perhaps TRBD1 (6 bases). The sequenced sample was CD4+ or CD8+ T cells sorted from blood, obtained in a trial of the OX40 agonist ivuxolimab. This clonotype originated in an adult with an advanced solid tumor such as melanoma, head and neck, liver or kidney cancer. CDR3 loop: CASSMDSSYGYTF. In DNA, the CDR3 is TGTGCCAGCAGCATGGACAGCAGCTATGGCTACACCTTC. The complete variable domain, with remaining parts taken from reference TRBV7-8 and TRBJ1-2, reads GAGVSQSPRYKVAKRGQDVALRCDPISGHVSLFWYQQALGQGPEFLTYFQNEAQLDKSGLPSDRFFAERPEGSVSTLKIQRTQQEDSAVYLCASSMDSSYGYTFGSGTRLTVV.